The clone carrying this T cell receptor (beta chain) was seen a handful of times. As yet, its antigen is unknown. The germline gives CDR1 LGHNA, CDR2 YSLEER. There are 13 residues in the CDR3. Trimming left V 3 bases short and J 4 bases short, with 8 bases between. The record originates from a study of T-cell reconstitution after alpha-beta-depleted transplantation in children. Findings and caveats of the study: Among T cells one year after transplant, newly produced cells accounted for most counts and diversity.

Unique molecular identifiers were used to barcode this TCRbeta library. TCRdb fed the PCR reads into MiXCR, producing one record per CDR3 protein. The sample lists around 370,000 distinct CDR3 sequences; roughly 16% were seen once. The source was PBMCs, mostly from graft donor cells, collected 360 days after TCRalphabeta/CD19-depleted stem cell transplant. The sequence was obtained from a male patient between 2 and 15 years old who had a stem cell transplant for acute lymphoblastic leukemia, so the T cells may come from the graft donor. This chain uses TRBV4-3 with TRBJ2-3; tentatively, D is TRBD1 or TRBD2 (5 bases each). The CDR3 region has the DNA TGCGCCAGCAGCCAGGGGGTTTCAGATACGCAGTATTTT. Translated: CASSQGVSDTQYF.